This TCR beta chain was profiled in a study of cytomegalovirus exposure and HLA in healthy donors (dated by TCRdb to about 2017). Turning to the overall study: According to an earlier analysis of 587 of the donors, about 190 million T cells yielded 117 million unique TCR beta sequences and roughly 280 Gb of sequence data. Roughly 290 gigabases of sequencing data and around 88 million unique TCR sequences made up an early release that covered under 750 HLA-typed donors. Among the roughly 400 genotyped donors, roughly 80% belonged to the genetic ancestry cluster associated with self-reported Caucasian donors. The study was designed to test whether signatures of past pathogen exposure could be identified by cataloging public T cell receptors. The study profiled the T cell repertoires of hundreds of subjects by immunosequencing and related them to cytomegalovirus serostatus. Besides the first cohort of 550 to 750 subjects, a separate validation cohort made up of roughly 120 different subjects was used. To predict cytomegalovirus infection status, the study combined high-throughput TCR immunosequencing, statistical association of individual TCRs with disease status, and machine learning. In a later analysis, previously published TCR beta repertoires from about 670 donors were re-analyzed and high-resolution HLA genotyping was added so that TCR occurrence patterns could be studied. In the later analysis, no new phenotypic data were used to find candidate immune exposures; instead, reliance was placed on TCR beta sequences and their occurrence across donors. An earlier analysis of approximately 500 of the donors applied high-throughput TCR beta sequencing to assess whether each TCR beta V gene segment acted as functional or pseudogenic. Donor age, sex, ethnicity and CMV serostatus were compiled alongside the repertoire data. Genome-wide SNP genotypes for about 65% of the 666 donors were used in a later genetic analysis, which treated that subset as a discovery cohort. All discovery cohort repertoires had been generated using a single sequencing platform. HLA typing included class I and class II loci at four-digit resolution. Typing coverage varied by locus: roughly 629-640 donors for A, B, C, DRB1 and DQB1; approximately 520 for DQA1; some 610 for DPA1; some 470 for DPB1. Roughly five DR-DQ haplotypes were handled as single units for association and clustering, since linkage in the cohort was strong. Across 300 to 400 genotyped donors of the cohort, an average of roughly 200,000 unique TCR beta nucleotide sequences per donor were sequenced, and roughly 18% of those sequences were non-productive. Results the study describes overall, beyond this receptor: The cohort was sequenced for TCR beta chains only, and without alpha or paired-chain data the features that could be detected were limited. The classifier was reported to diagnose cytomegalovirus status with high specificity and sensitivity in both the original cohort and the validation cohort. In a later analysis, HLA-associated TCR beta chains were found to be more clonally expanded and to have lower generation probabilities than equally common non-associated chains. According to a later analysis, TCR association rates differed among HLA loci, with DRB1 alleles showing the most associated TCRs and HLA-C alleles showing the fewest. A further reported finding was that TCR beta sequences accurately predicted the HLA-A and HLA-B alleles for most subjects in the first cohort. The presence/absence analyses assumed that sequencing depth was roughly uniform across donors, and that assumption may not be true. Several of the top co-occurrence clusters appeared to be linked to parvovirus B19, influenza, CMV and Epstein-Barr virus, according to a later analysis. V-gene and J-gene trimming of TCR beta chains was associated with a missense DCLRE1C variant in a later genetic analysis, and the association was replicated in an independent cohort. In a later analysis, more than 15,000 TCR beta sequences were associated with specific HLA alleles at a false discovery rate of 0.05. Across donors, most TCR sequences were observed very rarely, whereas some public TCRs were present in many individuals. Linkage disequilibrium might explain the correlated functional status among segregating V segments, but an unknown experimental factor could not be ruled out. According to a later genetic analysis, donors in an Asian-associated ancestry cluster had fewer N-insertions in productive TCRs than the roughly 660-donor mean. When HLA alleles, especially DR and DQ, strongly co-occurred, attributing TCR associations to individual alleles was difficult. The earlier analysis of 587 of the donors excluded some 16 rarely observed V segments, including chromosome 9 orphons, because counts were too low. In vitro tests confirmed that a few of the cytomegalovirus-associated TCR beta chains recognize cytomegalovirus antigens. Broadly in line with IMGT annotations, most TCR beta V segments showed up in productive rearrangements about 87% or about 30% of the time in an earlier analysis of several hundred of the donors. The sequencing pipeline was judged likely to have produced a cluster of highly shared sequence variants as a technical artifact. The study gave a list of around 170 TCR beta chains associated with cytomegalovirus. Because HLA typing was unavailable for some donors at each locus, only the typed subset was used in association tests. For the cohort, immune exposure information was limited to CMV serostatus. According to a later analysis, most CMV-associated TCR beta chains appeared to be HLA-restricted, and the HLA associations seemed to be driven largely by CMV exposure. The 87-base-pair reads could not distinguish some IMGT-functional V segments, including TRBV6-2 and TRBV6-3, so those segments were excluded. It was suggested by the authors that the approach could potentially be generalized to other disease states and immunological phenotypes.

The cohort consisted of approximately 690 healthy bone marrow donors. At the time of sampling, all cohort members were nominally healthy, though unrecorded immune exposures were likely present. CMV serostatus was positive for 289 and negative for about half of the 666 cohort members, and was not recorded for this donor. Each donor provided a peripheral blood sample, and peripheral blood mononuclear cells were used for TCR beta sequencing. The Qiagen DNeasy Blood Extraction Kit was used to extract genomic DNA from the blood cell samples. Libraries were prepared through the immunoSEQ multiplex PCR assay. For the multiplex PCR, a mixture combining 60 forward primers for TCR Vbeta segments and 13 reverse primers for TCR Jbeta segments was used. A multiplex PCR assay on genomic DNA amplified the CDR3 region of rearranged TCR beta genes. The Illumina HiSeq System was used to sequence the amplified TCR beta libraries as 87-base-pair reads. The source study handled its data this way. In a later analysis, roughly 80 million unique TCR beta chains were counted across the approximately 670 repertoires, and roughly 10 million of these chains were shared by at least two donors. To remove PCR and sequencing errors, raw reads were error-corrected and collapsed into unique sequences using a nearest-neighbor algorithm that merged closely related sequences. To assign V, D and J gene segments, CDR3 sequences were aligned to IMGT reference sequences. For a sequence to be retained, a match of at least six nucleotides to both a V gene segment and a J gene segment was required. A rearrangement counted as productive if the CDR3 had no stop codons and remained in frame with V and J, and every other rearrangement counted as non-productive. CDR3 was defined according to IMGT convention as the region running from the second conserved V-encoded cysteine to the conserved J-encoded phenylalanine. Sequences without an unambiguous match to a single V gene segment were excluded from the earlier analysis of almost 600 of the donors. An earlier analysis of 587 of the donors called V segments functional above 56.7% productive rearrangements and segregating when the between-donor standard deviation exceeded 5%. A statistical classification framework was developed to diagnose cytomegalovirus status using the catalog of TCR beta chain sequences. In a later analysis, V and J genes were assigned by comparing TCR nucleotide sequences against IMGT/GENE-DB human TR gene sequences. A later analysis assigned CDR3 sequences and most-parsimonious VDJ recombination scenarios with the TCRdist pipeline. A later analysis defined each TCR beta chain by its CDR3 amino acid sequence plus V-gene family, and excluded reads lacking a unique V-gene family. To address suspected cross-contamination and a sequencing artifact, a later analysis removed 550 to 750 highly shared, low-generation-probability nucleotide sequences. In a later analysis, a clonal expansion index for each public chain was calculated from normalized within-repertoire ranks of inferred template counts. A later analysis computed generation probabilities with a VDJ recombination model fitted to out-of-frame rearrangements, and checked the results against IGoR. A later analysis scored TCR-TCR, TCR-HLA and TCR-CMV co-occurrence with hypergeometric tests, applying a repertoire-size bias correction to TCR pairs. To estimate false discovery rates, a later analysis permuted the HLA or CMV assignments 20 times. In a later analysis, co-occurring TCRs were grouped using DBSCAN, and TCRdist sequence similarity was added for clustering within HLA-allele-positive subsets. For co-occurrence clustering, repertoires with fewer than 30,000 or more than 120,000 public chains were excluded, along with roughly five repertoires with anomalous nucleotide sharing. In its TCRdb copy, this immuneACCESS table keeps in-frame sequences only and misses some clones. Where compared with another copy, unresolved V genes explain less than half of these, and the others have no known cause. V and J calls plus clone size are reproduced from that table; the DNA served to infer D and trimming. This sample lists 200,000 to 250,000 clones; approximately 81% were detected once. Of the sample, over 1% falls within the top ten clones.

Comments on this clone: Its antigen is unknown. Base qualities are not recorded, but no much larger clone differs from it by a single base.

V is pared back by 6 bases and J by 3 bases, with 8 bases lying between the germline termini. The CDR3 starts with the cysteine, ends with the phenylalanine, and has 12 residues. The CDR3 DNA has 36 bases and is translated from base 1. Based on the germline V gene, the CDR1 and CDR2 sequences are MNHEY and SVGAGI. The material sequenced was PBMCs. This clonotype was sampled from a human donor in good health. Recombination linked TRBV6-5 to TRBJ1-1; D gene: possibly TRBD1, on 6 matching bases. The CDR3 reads CASSQGYTEAFF. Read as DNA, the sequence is TGTGCCAGCAGCCAGGGGTACACTGAAGCTTTCTTT.